The source of this TCR beta chain is a study of OX40 agonist ivuxolimab in advanced cancers. Background on the study: Antecedent anti-PD-1, anti-PD-L1 or anti-CTLA-4 therapy was permissible, with about 39% having received some.

Findings of the study overall: Specificity for antigen went undetermined in the expanded peripheral T cells. Among patients with partial responses at 0.1-3.0 mg/kg, clonal expansion was among the lowest.

Anyone with autoimmune disease history or systemic immunosuppression was excluded. For this clone: As yet, its antigen is unknown.

The protocol was immunoSEQ multiplex PCR, while the TCRdb copy is restricted to in-frame clones and leaves out a portion. Here the sample spans about 69,000 clones, approximately 93% being singletons. The germline V and J ends were trimmed by 2 bases and 4 bases, with 5 bases remaining between them. The germline V gene has CDR1 DFQATT and CDR2 SNEGSKA (reference sequence). The CDR3 totals 11 residues. The chain links TRBV20-1 to TRBJ1-1; D unclear. The clonotype was recovered from an adult with an advanced solid tumor such as melanoma, head and neck, liver or kidney cancer. This material consisted of CD4+ or CD8+ T cells sorted from blood, taken in a trial of the OX40 agonist ivuxolimab. The CDR3 DNA sequence: TGCAGTGCTAGACGAAGCACTGAAGCTTTCTTT. This translates into CSARRSTEAFF.